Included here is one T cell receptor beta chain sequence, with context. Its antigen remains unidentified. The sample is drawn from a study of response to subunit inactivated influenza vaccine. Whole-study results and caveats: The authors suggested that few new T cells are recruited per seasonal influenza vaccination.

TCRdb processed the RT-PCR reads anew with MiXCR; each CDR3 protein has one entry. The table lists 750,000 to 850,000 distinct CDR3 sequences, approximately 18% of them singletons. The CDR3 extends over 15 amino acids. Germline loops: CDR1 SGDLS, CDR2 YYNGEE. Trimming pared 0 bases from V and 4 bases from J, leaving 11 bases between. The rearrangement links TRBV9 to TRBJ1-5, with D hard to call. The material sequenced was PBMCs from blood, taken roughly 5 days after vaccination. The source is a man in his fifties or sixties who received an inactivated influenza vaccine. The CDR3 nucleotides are TGTGCCAGCAGCGTAGGACCAGGAGCAAATCAGCCCCAGCATTTT. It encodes CASSVGPGANQPQHF.